This T cell receptor beta chain originates from a study of PD-1 blockade in classical Hodgkin lymphoma. The CDR3 consists of 13 residues. Germline CDR1 SGHRS, CDR2 YFSETQ. The V and J ends lost 4 bases and 1 base respectively, with 8 bases between them. Patients all relapsed after autologous stem cell transplantation, and there was variation in brentuximab vedotin exposure. The table came from immunoSEQ multiplex PCR; TCRdb's copy has only in-frame clones and leaves some out. The data show approximately 50,000 clones, with around 89% seen just once and 5.4% held by the top ten. This TCR came from a human donor with classical Hodgkin lymphoma. The chain combines TRBV5-1 with TRBJ1-1; no clear D. This specimen was peripheral blood mononuclear cells (PBMCs), taken before the second cycle of nivolumab. The chain's CDR3 is CASSQNKNTEAFF. DNA of the CDR3: TGCGCCAGCAGCCAAAATAAGAACACTGAAGCTTTCTTT.